The entry below gives a single T cell receptor beta chain sequence along with its context. Its antigen is currently unknown. The CDR3 totals 12 residues. CDR1 is SGHAT, CDR2 FQNNGV, per germline. Trimming pared 4 bases from V and 6 bases from J, leaving 10 bases between. With 60 Vbeta and 13 Jbeta primers, the PCR was carried out. Profiled with immunoSEQ multiplex PCR; TCRdb holds only in-frame clones, not every one. This table holds some 130,000 clones. The source of the sample is a study of cytomegalovirus exposure and HLA in healthy donors. Broader study findings: More clonal expansion characterized HLA-associated TCR beta chains than equally common others in a later analysis. Reports state that TCR beta sequences accurately predicted most subjects' HLA-A and HLA-B alleles. In a later analysis, V- and J-gene trimming of beta chains associated with a DCLRE1C missense variant, replicated independently.

The sequence was collected from a woman aged 40-49 years in good health and CMV-seropositive. The sample consisted of PBMCs. The chain employs TRBV11-2 and TRBJ2-7; D gene ambiguous. CDR3 amino acids: CASSSTSSEQYF. The CDR3 DNA is TGTGCCAGCAGCTCCACGTCCAGCGAGCAGTACTTC.